One sample yielded the 15 T cell receptor beta chains listed below, sequenced in a study of blood T cells in healthy people across ages. Then a second PCR, running roughly 7 to 11 cycles, was carried out with a sample-barcoded 5' primer and a J-beta primer mix. TCRdb used MiXCR to reprocess the 5' RACE reads, holding one entry per CDR3 protein. The table records some 1.7 million distinct CDR3 sequences, 28% of them present only once. The sequenced sample was blood. All receptors derive from a woman in her twenties or thirties in good health.

This sequence joins TRBV20-1 and TRBJ1-2; no firm D call. V lost 4 bases, J lost 0 bases, and 9 bases lay in between. The CDR3 totals 13 residues. Germline V gives CDR1 DFQATT, CDR2 SNEGSKA (reference sequence). The CDR3 is CSAMMWSNYGYTF. The CDR3, as DNA: TGCAGTGCTATGATGTGGTCTAACTATGGCTACACCTTC.

This rearrangement joins TRBV5-5 to TRBJ2-1; TRBD2 aligns across 9 bases. Per germline, CDR1 SGHKS and CDR2 YYEKEE (reference sequence). J lost 4 bases, V lost 4 bases, and 9 bases had no gene match. CDR3 size: 16 residues. The CDR3 DNA reads as TGTGCCAGCAGCCCCCCCCCGACTAGCGGTTACAATGAGCAGTTCTTC. This sequence encodes CASSPPPTSGYNEQFF. Supplemented by reference TRBV5-5 and TRBJ2-1, the full variable domain reads DAGVTQSPTHLIKTRGQQVTLRCSPISGHKSVSWYQQVLGQGPQFIFQYYEKEERGRGNFPDRFSARQFPNYSSELNVNALLLGDSALYLCASSPPPTSGYNEQFFGPGTRLTVL.

This clonotype occurred many times. V is TRBV12-3 or TRBV12-4 and J is TRBJ2-7; 7 nucleotides line up with TRBD1. The J segment lost 5 bases and the V segment lost 7 bases, leaving 11 bases of the junction unmatched. The CDR3 consists of 14 residues. Written as DNA, the CDR3 is TGTGCCAGCACCGACAGGGACGAGGGCCACGAGCAGTACTTC. Translated, it gives CASTDRDEGHEQYF.

This clonotype has just a few counts. The chain joins TRBV5-1 to TRBJ2-6; D is possibly TRBD1 (5 bases). The germline V gene encodes CDR1 SGHRS and CDR2 YFSETQ. V lost 8 bases and J 0 bases, leaving 12 bases between the germline ends. This CDR3 spans 15 amino acids. The CDR3 region is CASDRDHSGANVLTF. Written as DNA, the CDR3 is TGCGCCAGTGACAGAGACCACTCTGGGGCCAACGTCCTGACTTTC.

This clonotype was counted between two and nine times. The chain joins TRBV12-3 or TRBV12-4 to TRBJ2-1; 7 positions match TRBD2. The CDR3 loop spans 14 amino acids. J lost 6 bases, V lost 2 bases, and 4 bases had no gene match. CDR3 in DNA: TGTGCCAGCAGTTTACTAGCGGTAGGCAATGAGCAGTTCTTC. Protein product: CASSLLAVGNEQFF.

With respect to this clonotype: Being one base from a much bigger clone, this may be a read error. CDR3 in amino acids: CASSADREGTQYF. In nucleotides, the CDR3 is TGTGCCAGCAGCGCGGACAGGGAAGGGACCCAGTACTTC. The J gene is TRBJ2-7, the V gene TRBV7-2; 8 bases match TRBD1. The better agreement between TRBJ2-5 and the DNA end casts doubt on the J call. CDR1 and CDR2 (germline): SGHTA, FQGNSA. CDR3 length equals 13 residues.

This clonotype has a count of ten or more. The chain combines TRBV7-3 with TRBJ2-7; D remains unclear. Germline V gene data show CDR1 as SGHTA and CDR2 as FQGTGA. This CDR3 comprises 13 residues. V lost 1 base and J 5 bases, leaving 9 bases between the germline ends. The CDR3 region is CASSLINRDEQYF. DNA of the CDR3: TGTGCCAGCAGCTTAATTAATCGTGACGAGCAGTACTTC. Supplemented by reference TRBV7-3 and TRBJ2-7, the full variable domain reads GAGVSQTPSNKVTEKGKYVELRCDPISGHTALYWYRQSLGQGPEFLIYFQGTGAADDSGLPNDRFFAVRPEGSVSTLKIQRTERGDSAVYLCASSLINRDEQYFGPGTRLTVT.

Only a few counts were recorded for this clonotype. The genes are TRBV7-3 and TRBJ1-5; D is undetermined. The germline gives CDR1 SGHTA, CDR2 FQGTGA. The CDR3 runs 12 residues. The CDR3 loop reads CLAGLGNQPQHF. The DNA for the CDR3 is TGTCTTGCGGGTTTGGGCAATCAGCCCCAGCATTTT. The whole variable domain, filled in from reference TRBV7-3 and TRBJ1-5, reads GAGVSQTPSNKVTEKGKYVELRCDPISGHTALYWYRQSLGQGPEFLIYFQGTGAADDSGLPNDRFFAVRPEGSVSTLKIQRTERGDSAVYLCLAGLGNQPQHFGDGTRLSIL.

This chain uses TRBV2 with TRBJ2-7; perhaps TRBD1 as D (5 bases). Germline V gene lookup returns CDR1 SNHLY and CDR2 FYNNEI. V shed 2 bases and J shed 5 bases, with 10 bases lying between them. The length of the CDR3 is 13 residues. The CDR3 spells CASSEQGVHEQYF. The CDR3 nucleotides read TGTGCCAGCAGTGAACAGGGCGTCCACGAGCAGTACTTC.

This clonotype was seen a single time. This chain joins TRBV6-1 and TRBJ2-3; D possibly corresponds to TRBD2 (6 bases). Germline lookup yields CDR1 MNHNS and CDR2 SASEGT. The V end lost 8 bases, the J end lost 6 bases, and 15 bases lay between the germline ends. This CDR3 is built from 13 residues. The CDR3 DNA sequence: TGTGCCAGCGAAGGGCGGGGATGGGATACGCAGTATTTT. Translated: CASEGRGWDTQYF.

This clonotype has at least ten counts. This rearrangement joins TRBV5-1 to TRBJ1-2, with TRBD1 matching 9 bases. The CDR3 totals 14 residues. Germline V gene sequence: CDR1 SGHRS, CDR2 YFSETQ. Trimming at V came to 4 bases and at J to 3 bases, leaving 4 bases not matched to a gene. In DNA form, the CDR3 reads TGCGCCAGCAGCCAAAGGACAGGGGACTATGGCTACACCTTC. It encodes CASSQRTGDYGYTF.

This clonotype was counted ten times or more. The chain has TRBV4-3 and TRBJ1-2, with TRBD1 matching 7 bases. The ends lost 8 bases at V and 2 bases at J; junction bases unmatched: 8. The CDR3 contains 14 residues. Germline V gene sequence: CDR1 LGHNA, CDR2 YSLEER. The DNA for the CDR3 is TGCGCCAGCGGATGGACAGGAGCAAACTATGGCTACACCTTC. Translation: CASGWTGANYGYTF.

This clonotype showed up just a few times. V and J are TRBV7-9 and TRBJ1-5, with 8 bases lining up with TRBD1. J lost 2 bases, V lost 5 bases, and 5 bases had no gene match. The CDR3 length is 15 residues. Germline CDR1 is SEHNR and CDR2 is FQNEAQ (reference sequence). CDR3 bases: TGTGCCAGCAGCGTGACAGGGGCGCGCAATCAGCCCCAGCATTTT. Translated, it gives CASSVTGARNQPQHF.

This clonotype has just a few counts. The chain recombines TRBV20-1 with TRBJ2-1, with 8 nucleotides matching TRBD2. V lost 5 bases to trimming and J lost 8 bases; unmatched junction nucleotides: 14. The CDR3 covers 15 residues. The germline V gene encodes CDR1 DFQATT and CDR2 SNEGSKA (reference sequence). The CDR3 here is CSAGSSGVLLHEQFF. CDR3 bases: TGCAGTGCTGGGAGTAGCGGGGTCCTACTACATGAGCAGTTCTTC.

Concerning this clonotype itself: A junction boundary mismatches the germline segment, possibly from a read error. The V and J genes are TRBV9 and TRBJ2-3; D uncertain. Germline CDR1 SGDLS, CDR2 YYNGEE. The CDR3 has 14 residues. CDR3 DNA: TGTACCAGCAGCCCCCGTGTGGGCACAGATACGCAGTATTTT. Translated, it gives CTSSPRVGTDTQYF.